This T cell receptor (beta chain) came from a study of cytomegalovirus exposure and HLA in healthy donors. Study conclusions and caveats: Earlier findings revealed that most TCR beta V segments proved productive either about 87% or about 30% of the time. Later on, an analysis tied approximately 17,000 TCR beta sequences to HLA alleles at 0.05 false discovery rate. A later analysis linked a missense variant in DCLRE1C to the trimming of TCR beta V and J genes.

For this clone: The antigen is not known.

CDR1 and CDR2 from the germline V gene are SGHDT and YYEEEE. The CDR3 has 13 residues. The V gene lost 0 bases and the J gene lost 6 bases, with 9 bases spanning the gap. The primer mix had 60 Vbeta and 13 Jbeta primers. The repertoire was sequenced with immunoSEQ multiplex PCR; TCRdb's copy has only in-frame clones and lacks some. Here the sample spans roughly 120,000 clones, about 8.6% being singletons. This chain connects TRBV5-6 to TRBJ1-2; D unclear. The source is a woman between 40 and 55 years old in good health and CMV-seropositive. Sequenced material: PBMCs. DNA for the CDR3: TGTGCCAGCAGCTTGGATGGAGGGCATGGCTACACCTTC. Translation gives CASSLDGGHGYTF.